This section outlines one T cell receptor (beta chain) sequence together with its context. This entry comes from a study of blood T cell repertoires in COVID-19. How the authors handled the data: The assay estimated nucleated cells by amplifying reference gene primers. Data came from immunoSEQ multiplex PCR; TCRdb stores just in-frame clones and leaves some out. V and J calls and clone size are given by that table; D and trimming were obtained from the DNA. The table includes about 110,000 clones, 85% to 95% detected once. Sequencing was done on a sample of peripheral blood. The sequence came from a woman younger than 45 with acute or convalescent COVID-19.

CDR3 bases: TGCGCCAGCAGCCAAGAGAGGACAGGGACTGGAAACACCATATATTTT. This encodes CASSQERTGTGNTIYF. This rearrangement joins TRBV4-1 to TRBJ1-3, with 8 nucleotides matching TRBD1. Losses at the gene ends were 0 bases for V and 2 bases for J; bases not matched to a gene: 3. Germline V gene data show CDR1 as MGHRA and CDR2 as YSYEKL. The CDR3 contains 16 residues.